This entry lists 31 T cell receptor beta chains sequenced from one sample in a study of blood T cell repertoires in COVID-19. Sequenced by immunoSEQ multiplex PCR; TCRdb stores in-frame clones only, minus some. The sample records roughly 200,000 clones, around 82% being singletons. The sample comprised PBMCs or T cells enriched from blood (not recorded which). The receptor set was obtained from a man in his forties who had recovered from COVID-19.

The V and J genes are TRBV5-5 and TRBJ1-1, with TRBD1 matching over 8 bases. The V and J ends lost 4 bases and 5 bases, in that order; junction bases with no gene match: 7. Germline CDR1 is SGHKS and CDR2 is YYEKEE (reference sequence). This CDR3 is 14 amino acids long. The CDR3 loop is CASSLAGGGTEAFF. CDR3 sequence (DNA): TGTGCCAGCAGCCTAGCAGGGGGCGGGACTGAAGCTTTCTTT.

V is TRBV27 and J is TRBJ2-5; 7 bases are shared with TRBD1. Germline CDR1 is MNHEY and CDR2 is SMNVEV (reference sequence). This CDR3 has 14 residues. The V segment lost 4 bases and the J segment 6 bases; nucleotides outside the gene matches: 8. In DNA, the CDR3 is TGTGCCAGCAGTTCCGACAGGGTGGGGAAGACCCAGTACTTC. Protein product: CASSSDRVGKTQYF.

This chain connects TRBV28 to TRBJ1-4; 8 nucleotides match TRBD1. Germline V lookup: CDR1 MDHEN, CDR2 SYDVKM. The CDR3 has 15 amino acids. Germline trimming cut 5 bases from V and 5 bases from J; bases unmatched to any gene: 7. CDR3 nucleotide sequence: TGTGCCAGCAGTCGAACAGGGGGGATAAATGAAAAACTGTTTTTT. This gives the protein CASSRTGGINEKLFF.

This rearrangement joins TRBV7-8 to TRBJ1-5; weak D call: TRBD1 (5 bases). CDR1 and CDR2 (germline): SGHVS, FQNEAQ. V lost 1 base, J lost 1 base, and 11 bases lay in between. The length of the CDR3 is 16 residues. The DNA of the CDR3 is TGTGCCAGCAGCTTAGAAGGGGTCCTAAGCAATCAGCCCCAGCATTTT. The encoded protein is CASSLEGVLSNQPQHF.

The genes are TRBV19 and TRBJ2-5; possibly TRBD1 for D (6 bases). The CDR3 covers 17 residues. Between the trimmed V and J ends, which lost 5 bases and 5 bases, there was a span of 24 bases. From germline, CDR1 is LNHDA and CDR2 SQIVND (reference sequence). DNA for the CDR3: TGTGCCAGTAGTCGCTCGAAACAGGGATACCCCGACGAGACCCAGTACTTC. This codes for CASSRSKQGYPDETQYF.

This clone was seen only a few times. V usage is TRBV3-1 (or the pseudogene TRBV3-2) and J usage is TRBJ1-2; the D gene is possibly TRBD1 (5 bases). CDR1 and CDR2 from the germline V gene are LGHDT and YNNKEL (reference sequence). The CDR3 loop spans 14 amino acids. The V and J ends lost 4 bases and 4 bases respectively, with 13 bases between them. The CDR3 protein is CASSPTASGYGYTF. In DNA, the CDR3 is TGTGCCAGCAGCCCGACAGCTTCGGGCTATGGCTACACCTTC.

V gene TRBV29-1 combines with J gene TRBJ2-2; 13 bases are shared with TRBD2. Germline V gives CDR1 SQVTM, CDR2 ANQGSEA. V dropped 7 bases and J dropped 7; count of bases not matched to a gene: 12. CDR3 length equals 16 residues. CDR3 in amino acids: CSASGTSGKLGGELFF. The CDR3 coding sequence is TGCAGCGCCTCCGGGACTAGCGGGAAACTCGGCGGGGAGCTGTTTTTT.

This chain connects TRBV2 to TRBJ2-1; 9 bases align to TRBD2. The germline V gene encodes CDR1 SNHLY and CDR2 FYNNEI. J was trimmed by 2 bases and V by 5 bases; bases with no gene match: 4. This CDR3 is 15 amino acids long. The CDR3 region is CASSLRGGTYNEQFF. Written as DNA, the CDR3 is TGTGCCAGCAGTCTGCGGGGGGGGACCTACAATGAGCAGTTCTTC.

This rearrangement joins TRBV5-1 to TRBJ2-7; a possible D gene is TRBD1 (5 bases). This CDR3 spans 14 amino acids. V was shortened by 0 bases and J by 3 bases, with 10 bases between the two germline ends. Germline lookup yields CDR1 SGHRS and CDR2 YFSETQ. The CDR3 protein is CASSLEQVRYEQYF. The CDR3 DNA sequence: TGCGCCAGCAGCTTGGAACAGGTCCGCTACGAGCAGTACTTC.

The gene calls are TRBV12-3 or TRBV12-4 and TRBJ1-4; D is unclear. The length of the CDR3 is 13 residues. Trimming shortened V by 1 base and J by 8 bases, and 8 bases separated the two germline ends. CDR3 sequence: CASSLGGREKLFF. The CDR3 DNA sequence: TGTGCCAGCAGTTTAGGCGGTCGGGAAAAACTGTTTTTT.

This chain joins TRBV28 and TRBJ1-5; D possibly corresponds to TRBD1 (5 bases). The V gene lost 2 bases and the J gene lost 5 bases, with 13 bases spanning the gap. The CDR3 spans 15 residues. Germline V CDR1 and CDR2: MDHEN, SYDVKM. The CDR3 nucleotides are TGTGCCAGCAGTTTAACAGGTAGGCTGGATCAGCCCCAGCATTTT. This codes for CASSLTGRLDQPQHF.

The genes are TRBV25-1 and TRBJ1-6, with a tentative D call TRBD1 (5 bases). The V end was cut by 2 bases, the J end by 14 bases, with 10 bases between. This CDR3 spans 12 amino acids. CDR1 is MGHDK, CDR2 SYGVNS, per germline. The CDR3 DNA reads TGTGCCAGCAGTGAACCCCACAGGACCCTCCACTTT. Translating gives CASSEPHRTLHF.

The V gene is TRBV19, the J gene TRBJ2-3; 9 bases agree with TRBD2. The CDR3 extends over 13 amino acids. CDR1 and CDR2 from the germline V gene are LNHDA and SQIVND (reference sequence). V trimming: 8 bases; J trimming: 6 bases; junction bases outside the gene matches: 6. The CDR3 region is CASRQAGGDTQYF. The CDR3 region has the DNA TGTGCCAGTCGACAGGCGGGAGGGGATACGCAGTATTTT.

The CDR3 coding sequence is TGTGCCAGCAGCTTTGACAGGGAAACGCAGTATTTT. The encoded protein is CASSFDRETQYF. The rearrangement links TRBV13 to TRBJ2-3; 7 bases agree with TRBD1. The ends lost 3 bases at V and 9 bases at J; junction bases unmatched: 3. This CDR3 contains 12 residues. The germline V gene has CDR1 PRHDT and CDR2 FYEKMQ (reference sequence).

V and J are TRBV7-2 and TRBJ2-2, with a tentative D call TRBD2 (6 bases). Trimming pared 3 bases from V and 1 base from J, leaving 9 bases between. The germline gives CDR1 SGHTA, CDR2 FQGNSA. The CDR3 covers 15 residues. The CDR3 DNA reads TGTGCCAGCAGCTTTAGTAGCGGGAACACCGGGGAGCTGTTTTTT. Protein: CASSFSSGNTGELFF.

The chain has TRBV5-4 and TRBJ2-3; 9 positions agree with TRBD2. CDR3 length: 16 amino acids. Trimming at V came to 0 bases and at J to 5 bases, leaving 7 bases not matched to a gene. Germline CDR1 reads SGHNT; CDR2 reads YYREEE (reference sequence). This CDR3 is CASSLGGRGLIDTQYF. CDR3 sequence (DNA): TGTGCCAGCAGCTTGGGCGGGAGGGGACTTATAGATACGCAGTATTTT.

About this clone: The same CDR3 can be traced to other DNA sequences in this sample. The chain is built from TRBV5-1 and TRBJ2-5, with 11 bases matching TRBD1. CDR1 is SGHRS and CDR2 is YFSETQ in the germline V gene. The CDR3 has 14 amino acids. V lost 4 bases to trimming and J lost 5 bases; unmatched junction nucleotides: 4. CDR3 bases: TGCGCCAGCAGCCTGGGACAGGGGGAGGAGACCCAGTACTTC. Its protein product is CASSLGQGEETQYF.

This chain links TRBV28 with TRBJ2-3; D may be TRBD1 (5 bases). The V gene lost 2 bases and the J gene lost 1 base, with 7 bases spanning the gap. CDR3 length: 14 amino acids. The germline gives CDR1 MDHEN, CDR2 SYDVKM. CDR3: CASSLRGGTDTQYF. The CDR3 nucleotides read TGTGCCAGCAGTTTAAGGGGCGGCACAGATACGCAGTATTTT.

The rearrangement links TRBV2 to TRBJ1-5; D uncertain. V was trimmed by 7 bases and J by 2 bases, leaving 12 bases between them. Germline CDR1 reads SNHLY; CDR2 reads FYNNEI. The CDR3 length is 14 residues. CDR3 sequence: CASTWGEGNQPQHF. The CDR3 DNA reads TGTGCCAGCACTTGGGGAGAAGGCAATCAGCCCCAGCATTTT.

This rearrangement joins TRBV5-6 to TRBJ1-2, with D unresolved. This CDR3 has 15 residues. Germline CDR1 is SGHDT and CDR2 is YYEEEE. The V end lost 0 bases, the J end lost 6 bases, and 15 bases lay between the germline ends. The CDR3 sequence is CASSLAGSPLDGYTF. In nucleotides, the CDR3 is TGTGCCAGCAGCTTGGCGGGTTCCCCCCTAGATGGCTACACCTTC.

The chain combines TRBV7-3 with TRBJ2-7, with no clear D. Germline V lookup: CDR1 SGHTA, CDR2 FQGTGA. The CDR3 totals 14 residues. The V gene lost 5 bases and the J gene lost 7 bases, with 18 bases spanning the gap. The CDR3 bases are TGTGCCAGCAGCCTAGAGAGGTCTGGATGTGAGCAGTACGTC. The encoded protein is CASSLERSGCEQYV.

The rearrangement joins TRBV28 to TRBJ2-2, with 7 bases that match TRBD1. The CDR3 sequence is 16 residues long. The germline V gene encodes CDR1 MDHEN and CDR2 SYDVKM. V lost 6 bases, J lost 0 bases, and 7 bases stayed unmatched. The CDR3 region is CASSLDRLANTGELFF. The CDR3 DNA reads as TGTGCCAGCAGCCTGGACAGGCTTGCGAACACCGGGGAGCTGTTTTTT. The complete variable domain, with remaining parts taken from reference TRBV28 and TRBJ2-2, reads DVKVTQSSRYLVKRTGEKVFLECVQDMDHENMFWYRQDPGLGLRLIYFSYDVKMKEKGDIPEGYSVSREKKERFSLILESASTNQTSMYLCASSLDRLANTGELFFGEGSRLTVL.

In DNA, the CDR3 is TGTGCCAGTAGTCGGGGATACAATCAGCCCCAGCATTTT. Protein sequence: CASSRGYNQPQHF. The V and J genes are TRBV19 and TRBJ1-5; D not certain. The CDR3 consists of 13 residues. Germline CDR1 LNHDA, CDR2 SQIVND (reference sequence). Trimming took off 5 bases at V and 3 bases at J, with 8 bases between the two ends.

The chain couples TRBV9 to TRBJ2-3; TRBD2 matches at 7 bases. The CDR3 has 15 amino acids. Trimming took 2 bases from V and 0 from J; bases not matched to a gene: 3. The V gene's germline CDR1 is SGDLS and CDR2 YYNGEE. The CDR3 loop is CASSVSGTSTDTQYF. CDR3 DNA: TGTGCCAGCAGCGTGAGCGGGACTAGCACAGATACGCAGTATTTT.

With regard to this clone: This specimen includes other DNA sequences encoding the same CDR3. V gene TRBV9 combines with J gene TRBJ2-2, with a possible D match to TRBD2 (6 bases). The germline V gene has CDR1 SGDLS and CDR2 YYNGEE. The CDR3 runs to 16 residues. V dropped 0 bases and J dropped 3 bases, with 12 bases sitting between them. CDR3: CASSVDPAGYTGELFF. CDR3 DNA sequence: TGTGCCAGCAGCGTAGATCCAGCGGGTTACACCGGGGAGCTGTTTTTT.

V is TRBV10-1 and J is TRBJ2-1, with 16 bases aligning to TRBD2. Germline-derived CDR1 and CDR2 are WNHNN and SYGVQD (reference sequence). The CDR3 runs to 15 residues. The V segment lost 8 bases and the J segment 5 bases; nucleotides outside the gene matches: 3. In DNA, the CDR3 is TGCGCCAGCGGGACTAGCGGGAGGGCCCACAATGAGCAGTTCTTC. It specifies CASGTSGRAHNEQFF.

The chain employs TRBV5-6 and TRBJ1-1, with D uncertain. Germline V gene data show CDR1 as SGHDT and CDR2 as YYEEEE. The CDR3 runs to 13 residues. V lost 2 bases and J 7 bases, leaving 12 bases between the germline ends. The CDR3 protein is CASSFPHLNEAFF. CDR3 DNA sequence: TGTGCCAGCAGCTTCCCTCACTTAAATGAAGCTTTCTTT.

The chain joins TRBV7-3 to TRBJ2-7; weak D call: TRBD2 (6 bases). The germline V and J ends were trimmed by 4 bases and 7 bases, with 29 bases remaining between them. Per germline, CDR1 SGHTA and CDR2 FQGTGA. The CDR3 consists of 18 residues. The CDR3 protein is CASSSRYPLTHGAGEQYF. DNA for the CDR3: TGTGCCAGCAGCTCCCGCTATCCGTTGACACACGGGGCGGGAGAGCAGTACTTC.

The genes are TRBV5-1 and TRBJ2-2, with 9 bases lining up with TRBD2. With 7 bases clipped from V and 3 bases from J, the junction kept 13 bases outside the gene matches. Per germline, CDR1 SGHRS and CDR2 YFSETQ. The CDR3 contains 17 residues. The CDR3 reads CASEKQGVAGDTGELFF. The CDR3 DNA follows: TGCGCCAGCGAGAAACAGGGCGTAGCGGGAGACACCGGGGAGCTGTTTTTT.

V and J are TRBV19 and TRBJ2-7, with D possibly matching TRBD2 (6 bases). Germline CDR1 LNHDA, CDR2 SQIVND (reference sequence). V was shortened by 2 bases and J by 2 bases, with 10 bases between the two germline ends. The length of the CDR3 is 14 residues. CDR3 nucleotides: TGTGCCAGTAGTATACCAGGAGGGACCTACGAGCAGTACTTC. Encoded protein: CASSIPGGTYEQYF.

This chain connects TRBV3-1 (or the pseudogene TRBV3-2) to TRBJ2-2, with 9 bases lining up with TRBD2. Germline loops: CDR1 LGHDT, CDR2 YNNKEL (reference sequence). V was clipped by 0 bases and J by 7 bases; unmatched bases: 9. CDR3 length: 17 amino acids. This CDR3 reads CASSQDRGRAGDGELFF. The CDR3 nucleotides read TGTGCCAGCAGCCAAGATCGCGGGAGGGCCGGTGACGGGGAGCTGTTTTTT.